This TCR beta chain stems from a study of blood T cells in healthy people across ages. The authors ran a second PCR of 7 to 11 cycles using a sample-barcoded 5' primer and a J-beta primer mix. TCRdb re-derived calls from the 5' RACE reads in MiXCR, one entry per CDR3 protein. The sample lists 800,000 or so distinct CDR3 sequences, under 80% seen once, with about 30% in the top ten. The sample consisted of blood. This sequence originates from a man aged 25-40 years in good health.

The CDR3 DNA is TGTGCCAGCAGCCCAGACCCACTAGCGCGGGGGCCAGGGGATACGCAGTATTTT. Its translation: CASSPDPLARGPGDTQYF. The chain uses TRBV7-2 and TRBJ2-3, with D possibly matching TRBD2 (7 bases). Germline V lookup: CDR1 SGHTA, CDR2 FQGNSA. Deletions cut 5 bases from V and 6 bases from J, with 27 bases between. This CDR3 has 18 amino acids.